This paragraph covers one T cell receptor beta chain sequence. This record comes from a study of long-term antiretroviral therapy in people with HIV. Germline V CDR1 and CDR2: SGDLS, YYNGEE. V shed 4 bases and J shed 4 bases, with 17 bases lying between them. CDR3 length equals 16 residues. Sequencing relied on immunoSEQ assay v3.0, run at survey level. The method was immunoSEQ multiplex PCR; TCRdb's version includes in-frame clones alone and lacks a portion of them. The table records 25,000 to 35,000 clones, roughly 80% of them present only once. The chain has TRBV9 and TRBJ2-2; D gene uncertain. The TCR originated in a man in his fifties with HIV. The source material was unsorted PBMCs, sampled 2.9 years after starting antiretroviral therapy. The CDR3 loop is CASSPHGPPVTGELFF. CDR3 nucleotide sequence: TGTGCCAGCAGCCCCCACGGCCCTCCCGTCACCGGGGAGCTGTTTTTT. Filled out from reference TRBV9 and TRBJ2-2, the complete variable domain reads DSGVTQTPKHLITATGQRVTLRCSPRSGDLSVYWYQQSLDQGLQFLIQYYNGEERAKGNILERFSAQQFPDLHSELNLSSLELGDSALYFCASSPHGPPVTGELFFGEGSRLTVL.